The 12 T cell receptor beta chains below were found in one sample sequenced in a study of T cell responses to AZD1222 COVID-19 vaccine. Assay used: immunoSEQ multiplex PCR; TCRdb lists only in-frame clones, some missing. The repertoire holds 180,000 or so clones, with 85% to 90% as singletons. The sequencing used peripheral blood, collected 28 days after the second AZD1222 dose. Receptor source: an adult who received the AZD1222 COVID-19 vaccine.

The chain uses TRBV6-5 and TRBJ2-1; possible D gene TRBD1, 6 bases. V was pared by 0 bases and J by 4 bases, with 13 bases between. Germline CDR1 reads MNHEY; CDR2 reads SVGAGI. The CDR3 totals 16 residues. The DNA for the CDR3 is TGTGCCAGCAGTTACTCGACAGGACTCGGGTACAATGAGCAGTTCTTC. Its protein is CASSYSTGLGYNEQFF.

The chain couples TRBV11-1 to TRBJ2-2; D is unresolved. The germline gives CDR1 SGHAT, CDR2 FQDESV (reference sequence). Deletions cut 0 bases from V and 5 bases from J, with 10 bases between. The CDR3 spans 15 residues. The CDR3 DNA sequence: TGTGCCAGCAGCTTAGCGCTGACGGGTACCGGGGAGCTGTTTTTT. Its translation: CASSLALTGTGELFF.

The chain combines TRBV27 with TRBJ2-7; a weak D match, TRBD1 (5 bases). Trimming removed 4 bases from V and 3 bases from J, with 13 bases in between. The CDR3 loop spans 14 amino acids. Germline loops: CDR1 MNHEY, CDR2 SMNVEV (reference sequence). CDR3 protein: CASSSTVSVYEQYF. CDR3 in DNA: TGTGCCAGCAGTTCGACAGTATCCGTCTACGAGCAGTACTTC.

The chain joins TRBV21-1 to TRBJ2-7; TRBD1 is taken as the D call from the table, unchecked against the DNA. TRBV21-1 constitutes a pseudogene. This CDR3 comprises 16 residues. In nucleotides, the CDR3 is TGTGCCAGCAGCAAAGGGGCGCCTTCCAGGTACTACGAGCAGTACTTC. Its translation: CASSKGAPSRYYEQYF.

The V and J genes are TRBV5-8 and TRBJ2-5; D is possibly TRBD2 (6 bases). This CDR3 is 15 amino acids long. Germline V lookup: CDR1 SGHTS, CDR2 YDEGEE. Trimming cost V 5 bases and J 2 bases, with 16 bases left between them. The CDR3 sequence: CASSPGARDQETQYF. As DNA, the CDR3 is TGTGCCAGCAGTCCGGGAGCAAGAGATCAAGAGACCCAGTACTTC.

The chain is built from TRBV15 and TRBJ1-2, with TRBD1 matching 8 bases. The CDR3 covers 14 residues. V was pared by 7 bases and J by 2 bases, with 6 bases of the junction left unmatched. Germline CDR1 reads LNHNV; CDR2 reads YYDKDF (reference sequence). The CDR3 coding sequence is TGTGCCACCACCCCGGGACAGGTGAACTATGGCTACACCTTC. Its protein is CATTPGQVNYGYTF.

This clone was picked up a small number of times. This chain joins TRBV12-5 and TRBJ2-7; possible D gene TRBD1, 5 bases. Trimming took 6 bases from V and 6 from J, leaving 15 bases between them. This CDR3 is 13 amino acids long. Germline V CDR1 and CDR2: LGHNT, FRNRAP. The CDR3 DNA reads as TGTGCTAGTGGCTTACAGGTGGGCGGCGAGCAGTACTTC. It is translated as CASGLQVGGEQYF.

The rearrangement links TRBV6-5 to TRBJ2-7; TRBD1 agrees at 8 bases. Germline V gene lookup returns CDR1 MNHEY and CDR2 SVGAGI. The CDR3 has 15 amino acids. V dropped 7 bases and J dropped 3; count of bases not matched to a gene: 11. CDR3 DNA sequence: TGTGCCAGCACGAGTGGGCAGGGGGCGCGCTACGAGCAGTACTTC. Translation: CASTSGQGARYEQYF.

The CDR3 loop is CASSLGMDTEAFF. CDR3 DNA: TGCGCCAGCAGCTTGGGGATGGATACTGAAGCTTTCTTT. This chain links TRBV5-1 with TRBJ1-1, with no clear D. CDR1 is SGHRS and CDR2 is YFSETQ in the germline V gene. Trimming pared 0 bases from V and 5 bases from J, leaving 8 bases between. The CDR3 runs 13 residues.

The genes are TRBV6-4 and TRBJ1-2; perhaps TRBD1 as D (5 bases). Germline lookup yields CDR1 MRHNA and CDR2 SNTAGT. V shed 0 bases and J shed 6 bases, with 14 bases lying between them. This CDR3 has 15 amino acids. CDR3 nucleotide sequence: TGTGCCAGCAGTGACTCTGGCAGGGCTATGGATGGCTACACCTTC. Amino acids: CASSDSGRAMDGYTF.

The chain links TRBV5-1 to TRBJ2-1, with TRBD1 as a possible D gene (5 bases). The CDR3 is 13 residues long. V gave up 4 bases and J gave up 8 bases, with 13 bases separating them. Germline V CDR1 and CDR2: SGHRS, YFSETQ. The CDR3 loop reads CASSTGPTYEQFF. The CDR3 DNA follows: TGCGCCAGCAGCACAGGACCTACCTATGAGCAGTTCTTC. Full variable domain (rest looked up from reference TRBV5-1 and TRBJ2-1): KAGVTQTPRYLIKTRGQQVTLSCSPISGHRSVSWYQQTPGQGLQFLFEYFSETQRNKGNFPGRFSGRQFSNSRSEMNVSTLELGDSALYLCASSTGPTYEQFFGPGTRLTVL.

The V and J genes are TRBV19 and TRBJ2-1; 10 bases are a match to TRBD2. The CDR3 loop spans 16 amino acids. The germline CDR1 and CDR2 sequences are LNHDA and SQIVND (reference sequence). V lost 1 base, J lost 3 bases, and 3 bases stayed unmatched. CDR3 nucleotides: TGTGCCAGTAGTATAGTAGGACTAGCGGACTACAATGAGCAGTTCTTC. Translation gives CASSIVGLADYNEQFF.